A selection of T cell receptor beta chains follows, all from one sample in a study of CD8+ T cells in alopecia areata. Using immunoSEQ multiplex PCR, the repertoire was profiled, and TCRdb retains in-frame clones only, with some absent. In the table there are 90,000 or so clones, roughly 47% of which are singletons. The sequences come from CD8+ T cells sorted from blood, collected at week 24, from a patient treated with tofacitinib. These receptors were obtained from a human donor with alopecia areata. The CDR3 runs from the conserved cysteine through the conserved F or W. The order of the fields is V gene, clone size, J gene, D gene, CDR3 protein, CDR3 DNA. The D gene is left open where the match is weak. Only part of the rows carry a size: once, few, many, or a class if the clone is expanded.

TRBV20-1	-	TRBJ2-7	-	CSVRWIEQYF	TGCAGTGTACGATGGATCGAGCAGTACTTC
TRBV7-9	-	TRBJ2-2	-	CASSLARDRNTGELFF	TGTGCCAGCAGCTTAGCTCGAGACAGAAACACCGGGGAGCTGTTTTTT
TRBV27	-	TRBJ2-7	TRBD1	CASSTGTGGNEQYF	TGTGCCAGCAGTACAGGGACAGGGGGCAACGAGCAGTACTTC
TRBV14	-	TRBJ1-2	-	CASSQDSRPNYGYTF	TGTGCCAGCAGCCAAGATTCACGACCTAACTATGGCTACACCTTC
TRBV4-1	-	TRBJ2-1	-	CASRRGGTVNEQFF	TGCGCCAGCAGGCGGGGCGGGACAGTTAATGAGCAGTTCTTC
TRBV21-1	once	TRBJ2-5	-	CASSWVRSGGKWETQYF	TGTGCCAGCAGCTGGGTCCGGTCGGGGGGAAAGTGGGAGACCCAGTACTTC
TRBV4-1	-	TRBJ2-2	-	CASSQVQREAGELFF	TGCGCCAGCAGCCAAGTTCAGCGCGAGGCCGGGGAGCTGTTTTTT
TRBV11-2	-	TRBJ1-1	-	CASRLSGSTEAFF	TGTGCCAGCAGACTTTCTGGGTCCACTGAAGCTTTCTTT
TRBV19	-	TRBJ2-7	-	CASGTGREQYF	TGTGCCAGTGGTACCGGACGTGAGCAGTACTTC
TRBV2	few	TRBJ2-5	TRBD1	CASSENPGTGNQETQYF	TGTGCCAGCAGTGAAAACCCCGGGACAGGGAACCAAGAGACCCAGTACTTC
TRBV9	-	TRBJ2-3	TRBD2	CASSVVASGSLQDTQYF	TGTGCCAGCAGCGTAGTGGCTAGCGGGAGCCTTCAAGATACGCAGTATTTT
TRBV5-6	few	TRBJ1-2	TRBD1	CASSQGGFDPGFAF	TGTGCCAGCAGCCAAGGGGGCTTTGACCCGGGCTTCGCCTTC
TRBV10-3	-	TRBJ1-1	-	CAISDTLHTEAFF	TGTGCCATCAGTGACACCCTGCACACTGAAGCTTTCTTT
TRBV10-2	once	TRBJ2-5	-	CASSESGETQYF	TGCGCCAGCAGTGAGTCGGGGGAGACCCAGTACTTC
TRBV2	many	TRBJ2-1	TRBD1	CASYSEGTGGLNEQFF	TGTGCCTCCTACTCCGAGGGGACAGGGGGTTTAAATGAGCAGTTCTTC
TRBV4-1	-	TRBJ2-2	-	CASSQDPAGNTGELFF	TGCGCCAGCAGCCAAGACCCAGCGGGGAACACCGGGGAGCTGTTTTTT
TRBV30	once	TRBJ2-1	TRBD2	CAWSLTSGGGNEQFF	TGTGCCTGGAGTCTTACTAGCGGGGGTGGGAATGAGCAGTTCTTC